Given below is one T cell receptor beta chain in context. The data stem from a study of blood T cell repertoires in COVID-19. Study at large: Researchers got acute and convalescent COVID-19 samples from the United States, Italy and Spain.

Only in-frame clones appear in the TCRdb table, and some are missing; sequencing was by immunoSEQ multiplex PCR. The repertoire holds 150,000 to 200,000 clones, with around 80% as singletons. Recovered status applied to Cohort 3 donors who had two consecutive negative PCRs. It also applied to those with clearance or with symptom resolution. Germline CDR1 is SNHLY and CDR2 is FYNNEI. This CDR3 region has 15 residues. V dropped 5 bases and J dropped 5; count of bases not matched to a gene: 7. The receptor was isolated from a woman aged 55-69 years who had recovered from COVID-19. The chain uses TRBV2 and TRBJ2-2, with 8 bases identical to TRBD1. Material for sequencing was PBMCs or T cells enriched from blood (not recorded which). The DNA of the CDR3 is TGTGCCAGCAGTTGGGGACAGGTTGAGACCGGGGAGCTGTTTTTT. Translating it yields CASSWGQVETGELFF.